This T cell receptor (beta chain) was retrieved from a study of T cell responses to AZD1222 COVID-19 vaccine. Study-level background: Second doses that came at about 4 or about 12 weeks were put together. Overall study findings and caveats: Spike regions recognized by vaccine-associated CD4 TCRs spanned the protein, led by 160-218 and 743-854.

Germline CDR1 reads MDHEN; CDR2 reads SYDVKM. The V and J ends lost 6 bases and 1 base, in that order; junction bases with no gene match: 1. The CDR3 runs to 13 residues. Repertoires were generated with immunoSEQ multiplex PCR, while TCRdb's copy carries only in-frame clones and drops some. The table shows roughly 53,000 clones, with around 85% occurring only once. In its sample, this clone was seen once. As yet, its antigen is unknown. This sequence was found in an adult in good health. The chain couples TRBV28 to TRBJ2-7, with 9 bases matching TRBD1. The sequences come from peripheral blood, collected on day 0 of AZD1222 vaccination. The CDR3 sequence: CASRTGGSYEQYF. DNA of the CDR3: TGTGCCAGCAGGACAGGGGGGTCCTACGAGCAGTACTTC. Together with reference TRBV28 and TRBJ2-7, the CDR3 gives the full variable domain: DVKVTQSSRYLVKRTGEKVFLECVQDMDHENMFWYRQDPGLGLRLIYFSYDVKMKEKGDIPEGYSVSREKKERFSLILESASTNQTSMYLCASRTGGSYEQYFGPGTRLTVT.